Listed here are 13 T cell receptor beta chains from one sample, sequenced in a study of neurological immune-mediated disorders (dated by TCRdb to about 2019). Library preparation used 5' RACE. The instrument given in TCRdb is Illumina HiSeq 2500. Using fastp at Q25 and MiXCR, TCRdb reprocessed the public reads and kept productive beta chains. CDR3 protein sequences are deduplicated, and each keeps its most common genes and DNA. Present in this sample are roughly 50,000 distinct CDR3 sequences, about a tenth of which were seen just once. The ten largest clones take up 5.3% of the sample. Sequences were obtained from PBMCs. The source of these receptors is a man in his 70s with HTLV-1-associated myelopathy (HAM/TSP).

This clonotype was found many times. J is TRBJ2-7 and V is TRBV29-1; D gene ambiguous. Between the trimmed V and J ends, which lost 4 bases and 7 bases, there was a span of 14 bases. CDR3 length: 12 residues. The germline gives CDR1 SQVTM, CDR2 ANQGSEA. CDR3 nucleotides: TGCAGCGTTGTATCTGGGAAAGGAGAGCAGTACTTC. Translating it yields CSVVSGKGEQYF.

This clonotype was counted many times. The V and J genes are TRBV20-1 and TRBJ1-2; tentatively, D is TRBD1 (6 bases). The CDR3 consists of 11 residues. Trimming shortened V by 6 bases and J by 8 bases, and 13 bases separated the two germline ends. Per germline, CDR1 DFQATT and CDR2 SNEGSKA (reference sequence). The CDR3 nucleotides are TGCAGTGCCCGGAGAGGGGGAGGCTACACCTTC. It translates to CSARRGGGYTF.

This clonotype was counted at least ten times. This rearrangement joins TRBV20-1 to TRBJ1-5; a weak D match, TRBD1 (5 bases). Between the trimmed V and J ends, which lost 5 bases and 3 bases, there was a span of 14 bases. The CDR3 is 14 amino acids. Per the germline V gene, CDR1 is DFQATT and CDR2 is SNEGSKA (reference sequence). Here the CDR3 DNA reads TGCAGTGCTTTGGACACCCAAACCAATCAGCCCCAGCATTTT. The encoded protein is CSALDTQTNQPQHF.

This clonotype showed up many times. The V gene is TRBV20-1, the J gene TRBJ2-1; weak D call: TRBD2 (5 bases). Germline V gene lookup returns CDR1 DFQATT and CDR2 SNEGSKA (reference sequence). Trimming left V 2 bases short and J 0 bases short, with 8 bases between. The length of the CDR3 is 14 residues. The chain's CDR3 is CSARRGSSYNEQFF. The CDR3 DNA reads TGCAGTGCTAGAAGAGGGAGCTCCTACAATGAGCAGTTCTTC.

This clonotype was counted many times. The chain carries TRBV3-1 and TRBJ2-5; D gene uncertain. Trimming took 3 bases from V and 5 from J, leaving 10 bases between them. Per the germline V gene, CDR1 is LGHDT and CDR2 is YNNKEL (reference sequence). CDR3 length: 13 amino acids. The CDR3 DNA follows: TGTGCCAGCAGCCAGGACCCCCGGGAGACCCAGTACTTC. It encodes CASSQDPRETQYF.

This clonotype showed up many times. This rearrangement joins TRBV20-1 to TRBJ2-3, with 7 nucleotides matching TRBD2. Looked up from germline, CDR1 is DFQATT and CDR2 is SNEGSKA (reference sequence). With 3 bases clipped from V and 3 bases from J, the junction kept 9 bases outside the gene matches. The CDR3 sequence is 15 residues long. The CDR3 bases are TGCAGTGCTAGCAATACAGCGGGGAGGACAGATACGCAGTATTTT. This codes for CSASNTAGRTDTQYF.

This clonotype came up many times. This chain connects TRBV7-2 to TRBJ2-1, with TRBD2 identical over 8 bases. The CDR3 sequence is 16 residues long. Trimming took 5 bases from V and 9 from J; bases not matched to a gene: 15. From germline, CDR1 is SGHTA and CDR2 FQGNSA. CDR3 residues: CASSPRASGSVSEQFF. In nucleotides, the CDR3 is TGTGCCAGCAGCCCCCGGGCCAGCGGGAGCGTCTCTGAGCAGTTCTTC.

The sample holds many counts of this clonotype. Written as DNA, the CDR3 is TGCGCCAGCAGCTCTTCGGGACAGGGGTACAATGAGCAGTTCTTC. Amino acid sequence: CASSSSGQGYNEQFF. V usage is TRBV5-1 and J usage is TRBJ2-1; 10 positions match TRBD1. The CDR3 covers 15 residues. CDR1 is SGHRS, CDR2 YFSETQ, per germline. V trimming: 3 bases; J trimming: 4 bases; junction bases outside the gene matches: 4.

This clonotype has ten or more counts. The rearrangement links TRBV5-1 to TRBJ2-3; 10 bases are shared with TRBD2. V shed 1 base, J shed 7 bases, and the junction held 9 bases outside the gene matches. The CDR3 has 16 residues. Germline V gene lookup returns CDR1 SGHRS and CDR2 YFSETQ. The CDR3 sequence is CASSLSPSGSANTQYF. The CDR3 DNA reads TGCGCCAGCAGCTTGAGTCCTAGCGGGAGTGCGAATACGCAGTATTTT.

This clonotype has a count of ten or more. This chain's CDR3 is CSAMSLGTEAFF. In nucleotides, the CDR3 is TGCAGCGCCATGAGTTTGGGAACTGAAGCTTTCTTT. This chain connects TRBV29-1 to TRBJ1-1; D uncertain. Germline V gene lookup returns CDR1 SQVTM and CDR2 ANQGSEA. There are 12 residues in the CDR3. V was cut by 7 bases and J by 5 bases, with 14 bases left in between.

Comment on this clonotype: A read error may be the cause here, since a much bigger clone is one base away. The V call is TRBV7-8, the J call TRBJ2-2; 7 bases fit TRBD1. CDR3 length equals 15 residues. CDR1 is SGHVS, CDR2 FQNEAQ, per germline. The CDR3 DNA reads TGTGCCAGCACCCGACAGGGTTTGAACACCAGGGAGCTGTTTTTT. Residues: CASTRQGLNTRELFF.

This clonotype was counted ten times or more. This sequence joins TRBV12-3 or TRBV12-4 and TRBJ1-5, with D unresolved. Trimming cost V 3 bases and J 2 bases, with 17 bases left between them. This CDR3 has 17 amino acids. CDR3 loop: CASSFSFYSGRNQPQHF. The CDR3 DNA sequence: TGTGCCAGCAGTTTCTCCTTTTACAGTGGTCGCAATCAGCCCCAGCATTTT.

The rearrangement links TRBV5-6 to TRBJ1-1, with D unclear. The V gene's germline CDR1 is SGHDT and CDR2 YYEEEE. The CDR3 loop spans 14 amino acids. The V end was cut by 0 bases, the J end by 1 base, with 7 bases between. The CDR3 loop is CASSLVPPNTEAFF. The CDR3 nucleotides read TGTGCCAGCAGCTTGGTCCCCCCGAACACTGAAGCTTTCTTT.